This is a list of T cell receptor beta chains from one sample in a study of T-cell reconstitution after alpha-beta-depleted transplantation in children. TCRdb re-analysed the PCR reads in MiXCR, keeping a single row per CDR3 protein. The top ten clones hold less than 4.5% of a sample with almost 400,000 distinct CDR3 sequences, just over 20% of them seen once. The specimen was PBMCs from the stem cell graft donor, collected from the stem cell graft. All receptors come from a human donor who donated a stem cell graft to a child with acute myeloid leukemia. The CDR3 runs from the conserved cysteine through the conserved F or W. A D gene is named only where the DNA matches it firmly. Clone size, where shown, is once, few, many, or a class for clones that have expanded.

j_gene	abundance	d_gene	v_gene	CDR3aa	CDR3nt
TRBJ1-3	.	.	TRBV7-6	CASSLDTGNVSGNTIYF	TGTGCCAGCAGCTTAGATACAGGGAACGTCTCTGGAAACACCATATATTTT
TRBJ2-7	few	TRBD2	TRBV20-1	CSARVIRLAGKNLYEQYF	TGCAGTGCTAGGGTAATCCGACTAGCGGGAAAGAACCTTTACGAGCAGTACTTC
TRBJ1-1	few	.	TRBV7-9	CASRRGPGAFF	TGTGCCAGCAGAAGGGGCCCCGGAGCTTTCTTT
TRBJ2-1	medium-sized	.	TRBV29-1	CSVGTGSYEQFF	TGCAGCGTAGGGACCGGGAGCTATGAGCAGTTCTTC
TRBJ1-2	many	.	TRBV29-1	CSVERGPNYGYTF	TGCAGCGTTGAAAGGGGACCGAACTATGGCTACACCTTC
TRBJ2-3	many	.	TRBV29-1	CSVESQTDTQYF	TGCAGCGTTGAAAGCCAGACAGATACGCAGTATTTT
TRBJ2-1	many	.	TRBV6-1	CASRIADNEQFF	TGTGCCAGCAGAATTGCGGACAATGAGCAGTTCTTC
TRBJ2-1	few	.	TRBV20-1	CSARVGAGEQFF	TGCAGTGCTAGAGTGGGGGCCGGTGAGCAGTTCTTC
TRBJ2-7	many	TRBD2	TRBV25-1	CASSDPLAGGPYGSEQYF	TGTGCCAGCAGTGACCCCCTAGCGGGAGGGCCTTACGGTTCCGAGCAGTACTTC
TRBJ2-3	.	.	TRBV5-6	CASSFDGDTQYF	TGTGCCAGCAGCTTTGATGGAGATACGCAGTATTTT
TRBJ2-3	many	TRBD2	TRBV12-3/TRBV12-4	CASSIAGVSTDTQYF	TGTGCCAGCAGTATAGCGGGAGTCTCCACAGATACGCAGTATTTT
TRBJ2-1	few	.	TRBV6-5	CASSITGGVAGSYNEQFF	TGTGCCAGCAGTATCACAGGGGGGGTAGCGGGGTCCTACAATGAGCAGTTCTTC
TRBJ2-3	few	TRBD1	TRBV12-3/TRBV12-4	CASSLSQGAGTDTQYF	TGTGCCAGCAGTTTATCGCAGGGGGCTGGCACAGATACGCAGTATTTT
TRBJ2-1	.	.	TRBV18	CASSPNPDSWRNEQFF	TGTGCCAGCTCACCCAACCCGGACAGTTGGCGGAATGAGCAGTTCTTC
TRBJ2-7	medium-sized	TRBD2	TRBV20-1	CSARDEAGGFSYEQYF	TGCAGTGCTAGAGATGAGGCGGGAGGGTTTTCCTACGAGCAGTACTTC
TRBJ1-5	.	.	TRBV24-1	CATSDGAGNQPQHF	TGTGCCACCAGTGATGGGGCAGGCAATCAGCCCCAGCATTTT
TRBJ2-7	.	.	TRBV12-3/TRBV12-4	CASSLGMDFGQYF	TGTGCCAGCAGTTTAGGGATGGATTTCGGGCAGTACTTC
TRBJ1-3	.	TRBD1	TRBV28	CASSINARTGFPLVGNTIYF	TGTGCCAGCAGTATAAACGCCCGGACAGGGTTCCCCTTGGTTGGAAACACCATATATTTT
TRBJ2-7	many	.	TRBV12-3/TRBV12-4	CASSLYYEQYF	TGTGCCAGCAGTTTGTACTACGAGCAGTACTTC
TRBJ1-5	.	TRBD1	TRBV29-1	CSVGTGGGNQPQHF	TGCAGCGTTGGGACAGGGGGCGGCAATCAGCCCCAGCATTTT
TRBJ1-5	many	TRBD1	TRBV12-3/TRBV12-4	CASSEGQSNQPQHF	TGTGCCAGCAGTGAGGGACAGAGCAATCAGCCCCAGCATTTT
TRBJ2-7	few	TRBD1	TRBV6-5	CASSYERGGDYEQYF	TGTGCCAGCAGTTACGAGCGAGGGGGCGACTACGAGCAGTACTTC
TRBJ2-1	few	.	TRBV25-1	CASSGHGEVAPLNEQFF	TGTGCCAGCAGTGGACATGGGGAGGTAGCCCCCTTAAATGAGCAGTTCTTC
TRBJ1-1	.	.	TRBV20-1	CSGRVGSTEAFF	TGCAGTGGCAGGGTTGGGAGCACTGAAGCTTTCTTT